The entry below describes one T cell receptor (beta chain). Its target is not known. This was the immunoSEQ v3 assay. Libraries were sequenced to 2 million to 2.5 million read pairs (survey) or about 5-6 million (deep). Generated by immunoSEQ multiplex PCR, the TCRdb table keeps only in-frame clones and is missing some. This sample has 45,000 to 60,000 clones, with about two thirds found just once. The data were obtained in a study of TIL therapy for anti-PD-1-resistant metastatic lung cancer. Study-level background: Half of patients were current or former smokers.

General study results and limits: The cohort had more treatment-naive, never-smoker and oncogene-addicted patients than typical. Many TIL product clones were absent from baseline tumor, suggesting clonal contraction.

V dropped 6 bases and J dropped 3 bases, with 11 bases sitting between them. From germline, CDR1 is LGHNA and CDR2 YSLEER. This CDR3 is built from 13 residues. Time point meaning: pre-treatment sample, taken before nivolumab and TIL therapy. The tumor samples were excised metastases, mostly pleural nodules or supraclavicular lymph nodes. J is TRBJ1-1 and V is TRBV4-3; D is possibly TRBD1 (6 bases). The TCR was taken from a person between 25 and 79 years old with non-small cell lung cancer. The specimen comprised tumor tissue, sampled at baseline. Here the CDR3 reads CASSRTVDTEAFF. The CDR3 nucleotides read TGCGCCAGCAGTCGGACAGTCGACACTGAAGCTTTCTTT.